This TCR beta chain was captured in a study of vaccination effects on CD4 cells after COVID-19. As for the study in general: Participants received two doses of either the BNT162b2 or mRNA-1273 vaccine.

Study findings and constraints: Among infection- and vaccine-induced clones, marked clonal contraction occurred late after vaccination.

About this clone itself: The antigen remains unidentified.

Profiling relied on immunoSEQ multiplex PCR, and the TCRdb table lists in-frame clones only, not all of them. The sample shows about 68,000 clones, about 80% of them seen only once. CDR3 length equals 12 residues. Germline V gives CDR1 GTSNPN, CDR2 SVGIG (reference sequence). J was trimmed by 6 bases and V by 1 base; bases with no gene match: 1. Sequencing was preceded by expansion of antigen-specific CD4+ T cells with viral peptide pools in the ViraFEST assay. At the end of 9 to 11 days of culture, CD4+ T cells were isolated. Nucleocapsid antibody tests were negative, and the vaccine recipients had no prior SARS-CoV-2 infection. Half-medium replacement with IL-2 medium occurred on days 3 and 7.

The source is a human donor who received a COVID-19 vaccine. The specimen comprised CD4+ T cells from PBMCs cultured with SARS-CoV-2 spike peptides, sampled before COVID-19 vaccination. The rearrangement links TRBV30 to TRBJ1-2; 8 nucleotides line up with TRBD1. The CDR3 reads CAWSATGDGYTF. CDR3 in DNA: TGTGCCTGGAGTGCGACAGGGGATGGCTACACCTTC.